The clone carrying this T cell receptor beta chain was seen repeatedly, ten times or more. What it recognizes is unknown. These data are taken from a study of blood T cells in healthy people across ages. The study's findings and limits: PBMCs that were unsorted prevented a conclusive naive versus antigen-experienced comparison.

For the second PCR, which ran for about 6 to 12 cycles, a sample-barcoded 5' primer and a J-beta primer mix were used. MiXCR, run by TCRdb on the 5' RACE reads, gives a single entry per CDR3 protein. The repertoire holds hundreds of thousands of distinct CDR3 sequences, with 49% as singletons. This CDR3 has 15 residues. Trimming shortened V by 1 base and J by 2 bases, and 13 bases separated the two germline ends. Per the germline V gene, CDR1 is SQVTM and CDR2 is ANQGSEA. The chain is built from TRBV29-1 and TRBJ2-3; a possible D gene is TRBD2 (5 bases). Sequenced material: blood. This TCR was recovered from a woman aged 60 to 75 in good health. The CDR3 DNA sequence: TGCAGCGTTGAAGGGGCGGCGGGCCTCACAGATACGCAGTATTTT. Translating gives CSVEGAAGLTDTQYF.